The present T cell receptor (beta chain) was sequenced within a study of metastatic and nonmetastatic thyroid tumors. Study-wide background: The authors compared repertoires across blood and tumor or nodule tissue from malignant and benign thyroid patients. Findings and caveats of the study: The study reportedly found significantly higher TCR beta diversity in malignant thyroid tumors than benign nodules, in blood and tumor.

Concerning this clone itself: Its specificity is not known.

Patients underwent thyroid surgery, and none had received any treatment before it. In the authors' methods: CDR3 was compared across clinicopathological groups, and the resulting differences were used to build a distant-metastasis classifier for papillary thyroid cancer. MiXCR re-clonotyped the PCR reads for TCRdb. It is TCRdb's table, rather than the study itself, that gives the V and J calls and clone size. The sample includes approximately 17,000 clones, 25% to 30% of them seen just once. V lost 5 bases to trimming and J lost 4 bases, with 9 bases between them. The CDR3 sequence is 13 residues long.

The V gene is TRBV12-3 or TRBV12-4, the J gene TRBJ1-5; weak D call: TRBD1 (5 bases). The receptor was derived from a female donor with papillary thyroid cancer or a benign thyroid nodule (not recorded which). Some clones in this sample may be carry-over from other donors' samples. The sequenced material came from adjacent normal tissue. CDR3 loop: CASSLKGNQPQHF. Written as DNA, the CDR3 is TGTGCCAGCAGTCTGAAGGGGAATCAGCCCCAGCATTTT.